A single sample gave rise to the 12 T cell receptor beta chains below, sequenced in a study of cytomegalovirus exposure and HLA in healthy donors. Vbeta (60) and Jbeta (13) primers were used in the PCR. This table comes from immunoSEQ multiplex PCR, and its TCRdb copy is limited to in-frame clones, with some not included. The table includes 120,000 or so clones, about 80% detected once. The sample comprised PBMCs. These TCRs come from a man aged 30 to 39 in good health and CMV-seronegative.

This sequence joins TRBV4-3 and TRBJ2-4; 8 bases agree with TRBD1. Germline assignment: CDR1 LGHNA and CDR2 YSLEER. The CDR3 covers 16 residues. The V segment lost 3 bases and the J segment 6 bases; nucleotides outside the gene matches: 10. For the CDR3, the DNA is TGCGCCAGCAGCCAGAAACCCGGGACAGGTGGAAACATTCAGTACTTC. Translation: CASSQKPGTGGNIQYF.

The chain employs TRBV4-1 and TRBJ2-2; 10 bases map to TRBD1. V shed 8 bases and J 5 bases; nucleotides not matched to a gene: 2. The CDR3 runs to 13 residues. The germline V gene has CDR1 MGHRA and CDR2 YSYEKL. The CDR3 DNA is TGCGCCAGCCGGGACAGGGGAACCGGGGAGCTGTTTTTT. Its translation is CASRDRGTGELFF.

The rearrangement joins TRBV19 to TRBJ2-7, with 9 bases fitting TRBD1. With 5 bases clipped from V and 0 bases from J, the junction kept 5 bases outside the gene matches. The CDR3 runs to 15 residues. Germline V gives CDR1 LNHDA, CDR2 SQIVND (reference sequence). The CDR3 here is CASSVGQGTSYEQYF. The CDR3 DNA reads TGTGCCAGTAGTGTAGGACAGGGGACCTCCTACGAGCAGTACTTC.

The chain is built from TRBV28 and TRBJ1-2; D call uncertain. The CDR3 has 13 residues. V lost 6 bases and J 3 bases, leaving 11 bases between the germline ends. CDR1 and CDR2 (germline): MDHEN, SYDVKM. CDR3 loop: CASRGGLDYGYTF. CDR3 DNA: TGTGCCAGCAGAGGAGGGTTGGACTATGGCTACACCTTC.

This sequence joins TRBV15 and TRBJ1-1; D remains unclear. The CDR3 runs to 14 residues. The V end was cut by 4 bases, the J end by 6 bases, with 15 bases between. Germline lookup yields CDR1 LNHNV and CDR2 YYDKDF (reference sequence). The CDR3 protein is CATSTPGVNPEAFF. CDR3 DNA: TGTGCCACCAGCACGCCCGGGGTCAACCCTGAAGCTTTCTTT.

This chain links TRBV30 with TRBJ2-7; 7 bases are a match to TRBD2. The V gene end was trimmed by 5 bases and the J gene end by 7 bases; junction bases not matched to a gene: 2. Germline lookup yields CDR1 GTSNPN and CDR2 SVGIG (reference sequence). This CDR3 comprises 10 residues. CDR3 loop: CAWGEGEQYF. CDR3 DNA sequence: TGTGCCTGGGGGGAGGGGGAGCAGTACTTC.

As DNA, the CDR3 is TGTGCCAGCAGCCCCGGAGGCTACGAGCAGTACTTC. As protein: CASSPGGYEQYF. The J gene is TRBJ2-7, the V gene TRBV9, with TRBD2 as a possible D gene (5 bases). There are 12 residues in the CDR3. The germline gives CDR1 SGDLS, CDR2 YYNGEE. Trimming took off 4 bases at V and 3 bases at J, with 8 bases between the two ends. The entire variable domain, with the rest obtained from reference TRBV9 and TRBJ2-7, is as follows: DSGVTQTPKHLITATGQRVTLRCSPRSGDLSVYWYQQSLDQGLQFLIQYYNGEERAKGNILERFSAQQFPDLHSELNLSSLELGDSALYFCASSPGGYEQYFGPGTRLTVT.

The V call is TRBV5-4, the J call TRBJ2-3; tentative D call: TRBD1 (5 bases). V dropped 4 bases and J dropped 3 bases, with 15 bases sitting between them. Germline CDR1 reads SGHNT; CDR2 reads YYREEE (reference sequence). This CDR3 has 15 amino acids. The CDR3 sequence is CASSPQGLVTDTQYF. CDR3 nucleotides: TGTGCCAGCAGCCCCCAGGGTTTAGTAACAGATACGCAGTATTTT. Full variable domain (rest looked up from reference TRBV5-4 and TRBJ2-3): ETGVTQSPTHLIKTRGQQVTLRCSSQSGHNTVSWYQQALGQGPQFIFQYYREEENGRGNFPPRFSGLQFPNYSSELNVNALELDDSALYLCASSPQGLVTDTQYFGPGTRLTVL.

This clone was counted a single time. The V gene is TRBV7-7, the J gene TRBJ2-1; 13 positions match TRBD2. V lost 9 bases and J lost 8; bases outside the gene matches: 10. This CDR3 has 15 amino acids. Germline V gene sequence: CDR1 SSHAT, CDR2 FNYEAQ (reference sequence). CDR3 sequence: CASSQGTSGVYEQFF. The CDR3 bases are TGTGCCAGTAGCCAAGGGACTAGCGGGGTCTATGAGCAGTTCTTC. Drawing the rest from reference TRBV7-7 and TRBJ2-1, the complete variable domain is GAGVSQSPRYKVTKRGQDVTLRCDPISSHATLYWYQQALGQGPEFLTYFNYEAQPDKSGLPSDRFSAERPEGSISTLTIQRTEQRDSAMYRCASSQGTSGVYEQFFGPGTRLTVL.

The chain recombines TRBV27 with TRBJ2-1; 10 positions match TRBD1. Germline CDR1 is MNHEY and CDR2 is SMNVEV (reference sequence). The J segment lost 6 bases and the V segment lost 4 bases, leaving 6 bases of the junction unmatched. The CDR3 runs 15 residues. CDR3 loop: CASSYGTGARNEQFF. CDR3 nucleotides: TGTGCCAGCAGTTATGGGACAGGGGCCCGCAATGAGCAGTTCTTC.

V and J are TRBV6-1 and TRBJ1-5, with D unclear. Germline V gene lookup returns CDR1 MNHNS and CDR2 SASEGT. This CDR3 spans 15 amino acids. Between the trimmed V and J ends, which lost 2 bases and 3 bases, there was a span of 11 bases. The CDR3 DNA is TGTGCCAGCAGTGAATTTGGAGGAATCAATCAGCCCCAGCATTTT. The encoded protein is CASSEFGGINQPQHF.

V and J are TRBV2 and TRBJ2-1, with 7 bases lining up with TRBD2. Germline V gene data show CDR1 as SNHLY and CDR2 as FYNNEI. V was clipped by 4 bases and J by 10 bases; unmatched bases: 7. This CDR3 contains 13 residues. The CDR3 loop is CASSGLEGGEQFF. CDR3 nucleotide sequence: TGTGCCAGCAGTGGCCTCGAGGGAGGGGAGCAGTTCTTC.